The clone carrying this T cell receptor (beta chain) has only a few counts. Its antigen is undetermined. This CDR3 is also generated by other DNA sequences in the sample. The CDR3 sequence is 13 residues long. Germline V gives CDR1 GTSNPN, CDR2 SVGIG (reference sequence). The V end lost 0 bases, the J end lost 0 bases, and 3 bases lay between the germline ends. These data belong to a study of shared clonotypes between healthy human individuals. Turning to the study itself: The study used three CD4 naive, three CD4 memory, two CD8 naive and one CD8 memory plate per donor. Findings of the study overall: Sequencing depth was expected to influence donor clonotype sharing. Lower generation probabilities were found for non-shared clonotypes than for those shared by all four donors.

For sorted subsets, 150 to 250 ng DNA per replicate equaled around 30,000 T cell genomes. Measured with immunoSEQ multiplex PCR; TCRdb has only the in-frame clones, and not every one. The sample shows roughly 2.2 million clones, more than 80% of them seen only once. The sequence derives from a man aged 18 to 29 in good health. Some clones in this sample may be carry-over from other donors' samples. This chain connects TRBV30 to TRBJ1-5; D is undetermined. Sequenced input: naive CD4+ T cells from PBMCs. Stated subset: CD45RA+ positively selected. This CDR3 reads CAWSVGSNQPQHF. CDR3 DNA sequence: TGTGCCTGGAGTGTTGGTAGCAATCAGCCCCAGCATTTT.